This T cell receptor (beta chain) was documented in a study of blood T cell repertoires in COVID-19. In the study overall: The United States, Italy and Spain supplied acute and convalescent COVID-19 samples.

In the original workflow: Counts of nucleated cells, estimated from reference gene primer amplification, were obtained. TCRdb's table, derived via immunoSEQ multiplex PCR, lists solely in-frame clones and lacks some. Clonal size and the V and J genes are those of that table, whereas D and trimming came from the DNA. The table includes 90,000 to 150,000 clones, around 85% detected once. This clone was recorded once. From germline, CDR1 is SGHKS and CDR2 YYEKEE (reference sequence). The CDR3 is 16 residues long. V lost 3 bases and J lost 0, with 10 bases in between. Source material: peripheral blood. This receptor was identified in a man between 65 and 85 years old who had recovered from COVID-19. The V and J genes are TRBV5-5 and TRBJ2-6, with D perhaps TRBD1 (6 bases). The CDR3 loop reads CASSSDSSSGANVLTF. CDR3 DNA: TGTGCCAGCAGCTCGGACAGCAGCTCTGGGGCCAACGTCCTGACTTTC.